This record covers a single T cell receptor beta chain. The source of the sample is a study of blood T cell repertoires in COVID-19. Some clones are missing from TCRdb's copy, which holds only in-frame ones; the method was immunoSEQ multiplex PCR. The repertoire holds roughly 180,000 clones, with approximately 86% as singletons. This sequence originates from a man between 60 and 75 years old with acute or convalescent COVID-19. Sequencing used peripheral blood.

The CDR3 protein is CASSDGLTGVGSPLHF. The CDR3 nucleotides are TGTGCCAGCAGTGATGGCCTGACAGGGGTTGGTTCACCCCTCCACTTT. The chain employs TRBV6-1 and TRBJ1-6, with 8 bases matching TRBD1. The germline V gene encodes CDR1 MNHNS and CDR2 SASEGT. V lost 3 bases, J lost 9 bases, and 10 bases stayed unmatched. The CDR3 covers 16 residues.